This T cell receptor beta chain was sequenced for a study of T cell changes during pregnancy in multiple sclerosis. The count of this clone is one. Other DNA sequences in this sample translate to the same CDR3. The germline CDR1 and CDR2 sequences are SEHNR and FQNEAQ (reference sequence). CDR3 length: 14 amino acids. V trimming: 4 bases; J trimming: 2 bases; junction bases outside the gene matches: 2. The method was immunoSEQ multiplex PCR; TCRdb's version includes in-frame clones alone and lacks a portion of them. The sample holds approximately 45,000 clones, 85% to 95% seen once. J is TRBJ1-2 and V is TRBV7-9; 9 nucleotides match TRBD1. The specimen was CD4+ T cells from peripheral blood mononuclear cells, collected in the second trimester of pregnancy. The TCR was taken from a female donor in good health, enrolled as a control in a pregnancy study. DNA of the CDR3: TGTGCCAGCAGCTCCGGGACAGGGAACTATGGCTACACCTTC. It specifies CASSSGTGNYGYTF.